Sequencing of this T cell receptor (beta chain) was carried out in a study of shared clonotypes between healthy human individuals. Study-wide context: Each donor's CD8 memory used one plate, CD8 naive two, each CD4 subset three. Study-wide findings and caveats: Sequencing depth was predicted to influence how clonotypes are shared among donors. A generally larger estimated richness was seen in naive subsets than in memory subsets.

A remark on this clone: Its antigen is unidentified.

Germline V gene data show CDR1 as SGDLS and CDR2 as YYNGEE. V lost 5 bases, J lost 6 bases, and 11 bases lay in between. The CDR3 extends over 13 amino acids. Cells designated naive CD8 were CD45RO-negative and were positively selected for CCR7, with terminally differentiated effector memory CD45RA+ cells excluded. Repertoires were generated with immunoSEQ multiplex PCR, while TCRdb's copy carries only in-frame clones and drops some. This table holds around 2,000,000 clones, roughly 94% found once. Sequencing was performed on naive CD8+ T cells sorted from blood. This sequence was found in a man in his late teens or twenties in good health. The genes are TRBV9 and TRBJ2-2; possible D gene TRBD1, 6 bases. CDR3: CASSETGSGELFF. CDR3 nucleotides: TGTGCCAGCAGTGAAACAGGGTCCGGGGAGCTGTTTTTT. Full variable domain (remainder filled in from reference TRBV9 and TRBJ2-2): DSGVTQTPKHLITATGQRVTLRCSPRSGDLSVYWYQQSLDQGLQFLIQYYNGEERAKGNILERFSAQQFPDLHSELNLSSLELGDSALYFCASSETGSGELFFGEGSRLTVL.